This TCR beta chain was recovered during a study of vaccination and CD4 T cells after COVID-19. Whole-study results and caveats: From a median of about 20 to 40, SARS-CoV-2-reactive clonotypes increased, though not significantly.

CD4+ T cells that had been cultured provided DNA sequenced with the Oncomine TCR Beta short-read assay. TCRdb itself ran the PCR reads through MiXCR, one entry per CDR3 protein. The sample includes roughly 8,700 distinct CDR3 sequences, 23% of them seen just once. This clonotype turned up a few times. Its cognate antigen is unknown. Treatment denoted: roughly 11-day PBMC culture with coronavirus spike peptide pools or control peptides (ViraFEST assay). First, ViraFEST expanded antigen-specific T cells with peptide pools, and next it sequenced the TCRs. Per the germline V gene, CDR1 is MNHNS and CDR2 is SASEGT. The CDR3 is made up of 16 amino acids. The J segment lost 1 base and the V segment lost 5 bases, leaving 10 bases of the junction unmatched.

The material sequenced was cultured CD4+ T cells from blood. V is TRBV6-1 and J is TRBJ1-1; 7 positions match TRBD1. This TCR was recovered from a human donor with COVID-19. The CDR3, as DNA: TGTGCCAGCAGTCCTAACTACAGGGGAAAGAACACTGAAGCTTTCTTT. Encoded protein: CASSPNYRGKNTEAFF.